This TCR beta chain comes out of a study of regulatory T cells in long-lasting Graves disease. Indicated time point: newly diagnosed GD, antithyroid drugs for less than 3 months. TCR sequences were obtained from RNA taken from PBMCs. Germline CDR1 DFQATT, CDR2 SNEGSKA (reference sequence). CDR3 length: 18 residues. With V trimmed by 1 base and J by 5 bases, 17 bases remained unmatched. Construction of the TCR beta libraries employed iRepertoire HTBI primers in conjunction with Arm-PCR of CDR3 regions. One entry per CDR3 protein, called by TCRdb with MiXCR from the multiplex PCR reads. There are 400,000 to 550,000 distinct CDR3 sequences in the sample; 16% occur only once, and about 10% lies in the top ten. This clonotype was counted between two and nine times. The same sample was also studied in work on T cells in Graves' hyperthyroidism and ophthalmopathy.

The sequence was obtained from a woman under 40 with Graves disease. V gene TRBV20-1 combines with J gene TRBJ1-1, with 9 bases identical to TRBD1. The sample in question was peripheral blood mononuclear cells (PBMCs), obtained at new diagnosis, from a patient treated with antithyroid drugs. The CDR3 nucleotides are TGCAGTGCTAGAGGGGCCACGTCCCGGGACAGGGTTGATACTGAAGCTTTCTTT. This gives the protein CSARGATSRDRVDTEAFF.